The 16 T cell receptor beta chains in this list originate from one sample, sequenced in a study of shared clonotypes between healthy human individuals. Profiled with immunoSEQ multiplex PCR; TCRdb holds only in-frame clones, not every one. The sample has about 2.3 million clones; approximately 95% are singletons. Material for sequencing was naive CD4+ T cells from PBMCs. The subset denotes: CD45RA+ positively selected. All receptors come from a man younger than 30 in good health. Some clones in this sample may be carry-over from other donors' samples.

This chain joins TRBV28 and TRBJ2-5, with 7 positions matching TRBD1. The germline V gene has CDR1 MDHEN and CDR2 SYDVKM. The CDR3 length is 11 residues. CDR3 in DNA: TGTCAAGACAGGGAGCAAGAGACCCAGTACTTC. Translating gives CQDREQETQYF.

The chain couples TRBV4-3 to TRBJ1-2, with D perhaps matching TRBD1 (6 bases). Germline loops: CDR1 LGHNA, CDR2 YSLEER. Trimming removed 4 bases at V and 5 bases at J, with 14 bases between. This CDR3 is built from 14 residues. CDR3 in DNA: TGCGCCAGCAGCCTGGGAATGGGGGCTTATGGCTACACCTTC. Translated, it gives CASSLGMGAYGYTF.

The V gene is TRBV5-1, the J gene TRBJ2-5, with D unresolved. The CDR3 spans 15 residues. The germline V and J ends were trimmed by 1 base and 1 base, with 11 bases remaining between them. Germline CDR1 and CDR2: SGHRS and YFSETQ. The CDR3 loop reads CASSLYPVIQETQYF. In DNA, the CDR3 is TGCGCCAGCAGCTTGTACCCGGTAATCCAAGAGACCCAGTACTTC.

The chain employs TRBV5-1 and TRBJ2-7; D may be TRBD2 (6 bases). V was shortened by 6 bases and J by 2 bases, with 21 bases between the two germline ends. The CDR3 covers 16 residues. The V gene's germline CDR1 is SGHRS and CDR2 YFSETQ. As DNA, the CDR3 is TGCGCCAGCAACCCTACCGGAGGGGAAGCGACCTACGAGCAGTACTTC. Translating it yields CASNPTGGEATYEQYF.

In its sample, this clone was seen once. The gene calls are TRBV28 and TRBJ2-7; TRBD1 is a possible D gene (5 bases). This CDR3 is 14 amino acids long. V was shortened by 6 bases and J by 1 base, with 13 bases between the two germline ends. Germline V gene sequence: CDR1 MDHEN, CDR2 SYDVKM. The CDR3 region is CASRRTPLSYEQYF. CDR3 nucleotide sequence: TGTGCCAGCAGGAGGACACCTCTTTCCTACGAGCAGTACTTC.

V usage is TRBV28 and J usage is TRBJ2-7; perhaps TRBD2 as D (6 bases). Germline lookup yields CDR1 MDHEN and CDR2 SYDVKM. Trimming removed 2 bases from V and 9 bases from J, with 20 bases in between. This CDR3 is built from 15 residues. The CDR3 loop reads CASSLHAPGEDPQYF. In nucleotides, the CDR3 is TGTGCCAGCAGTTTACACGCCCCCGGGGAGGACCCGCAGTACTTC.

The chain carries TRBV5-4 and TRBJ2-1; TRBD2 aligns across 10 bases. The CDR3 totals 15 residues. J was trimmed by 5 bases and V by 0 bases; bases with no gene match: 2. CDR1 is SGHNT, CDR2 YYREEE, per germline (reference sequence). In DNA, the CDR3 is TGTGCCAGCAGCTTGGAAGGACTAGCGGACAATGAGCAGTTCTTC. Translating it yields CASSLEGLADNEQFF. The full variable domain, rest sourced from reference TRBV5-4 and TRBJ2-1, is ETGVTQSPTHLIKTRGQQVTLRCSSQSGHNTVSWYQQALGQGPQFIFQYYREEENGRGNFPPRFSGLQFPNYSSELNVNALELDDSALYLCASSLEGLADNEQFFGPGTRLTVL.

This chain joins TRBV11-2 and TRBJ2-7; a weak D match, TRBD1 (5 bases). Germline V gives CDR1 SGHAT, CDR2 FQNNGV. Trimming pared 3 bases from V and 4 bases from J, leaving 13 bases between. The CDR3 runs to 14 residues. CDR3 loop: CASSFGQLSYEQYF. The CDR3 DNA follows: TGTGCCAGCAGCTTCGGACAACTCAGTTACGAGCAGTACTTC.

The chain carries TRBV6-5 and TRBJ1-2; TRBD1 aligns across 8 bases. With 7 bases clipped from V and 8 bases from J, the junction kept 15 bases outside the gene matches. CDR3 length equals 15 residues. From germline, CDR1 is MNHEY and CDR2 SVGAGI. The CDR3 protein is CASTAHGQGPWGYTF. The DNA for the CDR3 is TGTGCCAGCACCGCCCATGGACAGGGTCCGTGGGGCTACACCTTC.

This clone appeared a single time. This chain connects TRBV27 to TRBJ2-2, with D uncertain. V was pared by 6 bases and J by 7 bases, with 12 bases between. The CDR3 consists of 13 residues. Germline assignment: CDR1 MNHEY and CDR2 SMNVEV (reference sequence). The chain's CDR3 is CASSLFVVGELFF. CDR3 bases: TGTGCCAGCAGCCTATTCGTGGTCGGGGAGCTGTTTTTT.

In regard to this clone: In the same sample, other DNA sequences code for this CDR3. This chain joins TRBV10-3 and TRBJ2-3; TRBD1 is a possible D gene (5 bases). Trimming took 4 bases from V and 0 from J, leaving 8 bases between them. The CDR3 is 14 amino acids. From germline, CDR1 is ENHRY and CDR2 SYGVKD. Here the CDR3 reads CAISGTSSTDTQYF. CDR3 nucleotide sequence: TGTGCCATCAGTGGGACATCTAGCACAGATACGCAGTATTTT.

The count of this clone is one. V is TRBV4-1 and J is TRBJ1-5, with D unresolved. Trimming shortened V by 0 bases and J by 7 bases, and 7 bases separated the two germline ends. The CDR3 sequence is 13 residues long. Looked up from germline, CDR1 is MGHRA and CDR2 is YSYEKL. The CDR3 region has the DNA TGCGCCAGCAGCCAAGATTCGGAGCAGCCCCAGCATTTT. Its protein product is CASSQDSEQPQHF.

This rearrangement joins TRBV5-6 to TRBJ1-4; D is possibly TRBD1 (5 bases). Germline assignment: CDR1 SGHDT and CDR2 YYEEEE. The CDR3 runs to 18 residues. Trimming shortened V by 4 bases and J by 12 bases, and 31 bases separated the two germline ends. The CDR3 DNA reads TGTGCCAGCAGCCGGCAGGGCCTTTCAGACTCGGCCGCCAGGGAACTGTTTTTT. Translated: CASSRQGLSDSAARELFF.

The chain uses TRBV7-2 and TRBJ1-5, with D hard to call. The CDR3 totals 17 residues. Germline V lookup: CDR1 SGHTA, CDR2 FQGNSA. Trimming left V 1 base short and J 3 bases short, with 16 bases between. CDR3 nucleotides: TGTGCCAGCAGCTTAGGAGGGCCCGGGCCCTTCAATCAGCCCCAGCATTTT. Its protein product is CASSLGGPGPFNQPQHF.

The V and J genes are TRBV6-1 and TRBJ1-1, with a weak D call TRBD1 (6 bases). CDR3 length: 13 amino acids. Germline CDR1 and CDR2: MNHNS and SASEGT. V shed 6 bases and J shed 4 bases, with 12 bases lying between them. This chain's CDR3 is CASRGTLGTEAFF. CDR3 coding DNA: TGTGCCAGCAGAGGGACATTGGGCACTGAAGCTTTCTTT.

The J gene is TRBJ2-3, the V gene TRBV4-2; 13 bases line up with TRBD2. Germline CDR1 reads LGHNA; CDR2 reads YNFKEQ. J gave up 0 bases and V 4 bases, and 7 bases lay outside the gene matches. The CDR3 spans 18 residues. CDR3 loop: CASSLTGLAGASTDTQYF. CDR3 nucleotide sequence: TGTGCCAGCAGCCTAACAGGACTAGCGGGAGCTAGCACAGATACGCAGTATTTT.